The 14 T cell receptor beta chains listed next were all sequenced from one sample in a study of T-cell reconstitution after alpha-beta-depleted transplantation in children. Unique molecular identifiers were incorporated during preparation of the TCRbeta library. TCRdb reprocessed the PCR reads with MiXCR, giving one entry per CDR3 protein. In the table there are roughly 5,900 distinct CDR3 sequences, around 15% of which are singletons. The material was PBMCs, mostly from graft donor cells, obtained 180 days after TCRalphabeta/CD19-depleted stem cell transplant. These receptors all come from a patient aged 2 to 9 who had a stem cell transplant for inherited bone marrow failure, so the T cells may come from the graft donor.

V gene TRBV4-3 combines with J gene TRBJ2-3; possible D gene TRBD2, 5 bases. Deletions cut 4 bases from V and 4 bases from J, with 12 bases between. Germline V gives CDR1 LGHNA, CDR2 YSLEER. This CDR3 has 14 amino acids. The CDR3 bases are TGCGCCAGCAGCCGAAAACTAGAATCAGATACGCAGTATTTT. Amino acids: CASSRKLESDTQYF.

This clonotype appeared many times. V is TRBV9 and J is TRBJ2-2; 8 nucleotides agree with TRBD1. Germline values: CDR1 SGDLS, CDR2 YYNGEE. This CDR3 has 16 amino acids. V trimming: 2 bases; J trimming: 4 bases; junction bases outside the gene matches: 7. The CDR3 nucleotides read TGTGCCAGCAGCGTGGGTCCAGGGGGCGGCACCGGGGAGCTGTTTTTT. Protein: CASSVGPGGGTGELFF.

This clonotype was seen ten or more times. The chain links TRBV2 to TRBJ2-3; 11 bases agree with TRBD2. The CDR3 is 14 residues long. Germline CDR1 reads SNHLY; CDR2 reads FYNNEI. V was clipped by 9 bases and J by 6 bases; unmatched bases: 8. DNA of the CDR3: TGTGCCAGTCGCCTAGCGGGAGGCGGGGATACGCAGTATTTT. The encoded protein is CASRLAGGGDTQYF. Variable domain in full (rest from reference TRBV2 and TRBJ2-3): EPEVTQTPSHQVTQMGQEVILRCVPISNHLYFYWYRQILGQKVEFLVSFYNNEISEKSEIFDDQFSVERPDGSNFTLKIRSTKLEDSAMYFCASRLAGGGDTQYFGPGTRLTVL.

There are many counts of this clonotype. The chain is built from TRBV7-6 and TRBJ2-7; 8 nucleotides agree with TRBD1. This CDR3 is 14 amino acids long. The V segment lost 4 bases and the J segment 3 bases; nucleotides outside the gene matches: 5. The germline V gene encodes CDR1 SGHVS and CDR2 FNYEAQ. The CDR3 DNA follows: TGTGCCAGCAGCTCCCGGGACAGGTACTACGAGCAGTACTTC. Translation gives CASSSRDRYYEQYF.

The table lists this clonotype with many counts. The CDR3 bases are TGTGCCAGCAGTGAATCAACGGGGCAGCGGGGCTCCTACAATGAGCAGTTCTTC. Translating it yields CASSESTGQRGSYNEQFF. The chain is built from TRBV25-1 and TRBJ2-1, with TRBD2 matching 7 bases. This CDR3 has 18 residues. The V gene end was trimmed by 1 base and the J gene end by 0 bases; junction bases not matched to a gene: 9. Germline assignment: CDR1 MGHDK and CDR2 SYGVNS.

This clonotype was detected many times. The chain recombines TRBV7-9 with TRBJ2-6, with a possible D match to TRBD1 (5 bases). Germline-derived CDR1 and CDR2 are SEHNR and FQNEAQ (reference sequence). The CDR3 consists of 17 residues. V dropped 1 base and J dropped 3 bases, with 13 bases sitting between them. In DNA, the CDR3 is TGTGCCAGCAGCTTAGAAGGTAGGGGTAGTGGGGCCAACGTCCTGACTTTC. Translation gives CASSLEGRGSGANVLTF.

This clonotype came up many times. The chain couples TRBV4-3 to TRBJ2-2; 11 nucleotides agree with TRBD2. This CDR3 comprises 18 residues. The V gene's germline CDR1 is LGHNA and CDR2 YSLEER. Trimming took 0 bases from V and 6 from J; bases not matched to a gene: 9. The CDR3 DNA follows: TGCGCCAGCAGCCAAGAAAAACTAGCGGGAGTTTTTTCCGGGGAGCTGTTTTTT. It codes for CASSQEKLAGVFSGELFF.

The sample holds many counts of this clonotype. This sequence joins TRBV21-1 and TRBJ2-3; the D call TRBD2 from the table was never checked on the DNA. TRBV21-1 is described as a pseudogene. The CDR3 is 16 amino acids. CDR3 sequence (DNA): TGTGCCAGCAGTCTAGGGAGGACTGGCGGCACAGATACGCAGTATTTT. It translates to CASSLGRTGGTDTQYF.

In its sample, this clonotype ranks as medium-sized. This sequence joins TRBV10-3 and TRBJ1-3; D is ambiguous. Trimming removed 6 bases from V and 2 bases from J, with 20 bases in between. The CDR3 runs to 17 residues. Per germline, CDR1 ENHRY and CDR2 SYGVKD. DNA for the CDR3: TGTGCCATCAGGCCTAGAGTAGGAGTATCGGCTGGAAACACCATATATTTT. This sequence encodes CAIRPRVGVSAGNTIYF.

This clonotype showed up many times. This sequence joins TRBV9 and TRBJ2-1; 7 bases are shared with TRBD2. Trimming at V came to 3 bases and at J to 11 bases, leaving 5 bases not matched to a gene. This CDR3 has 12 amino acids. Germline values: CDR1 SGDLS, CDR2 YYNGEE. CDR3 DNA sequence: TGTGCCAGCAGCGCGGAACTAGCGCAGCAGTTCTTC. Translation: CASSAELAQQFF.

This clonotype was picked up many times. This sequence joins TRBV12-3 or TRBV12-4 and TRBJ2-1; 11 bases are a match to TRBD2. The CDR3 loop spans 15 amino acids. Losses at the gene ends were 7 bases for V and 2 bases for J; bases not matched to a gene: 4. Here the CDR3 reads CASTPGLAAYNEQFF. The CDR3 DNA reads TGTGCCAGCACCCCGGGACTAGCGGCCTACAATGAGCAGTTCTTC.

V gene TRBV9 combines with J gene TRBJ2-5; a possible D gene is TRBD1 (6 bases). Germline V CDR1 and CDR2: SGDLS, YYNGEE. Trimming stripped 0 bases from V and 7 bases from J, with 13 bases between. This CDR3 is built from 14 residues. CDR3 in amino acids: CASSVGGPTGTQYF. Written as DNA, the CDR3 is TGTGCCAGCAGCGTAGGGGGGCCGACGGGGACCCAGTACTTC.

The chain carries TRBV4-2 and TRBJ2-1; TRBD2 might be the D (5 bases). This CDR3 is built from 16 residues. Trimming took 3 bases from V and 0 from J, leaving 12 bases between them. CDR1 LGHNA and CDR2 YNFKEQ come from the germline V gene. The CDR3 protein is CASSQAMGSSYNEQFF. The DNA of the CDR3 is TGTGCCAGCAGCCAGGCCATGGGGAGCTCCTACAATGAGCAGTTCTTC.

This clonotype was seen at least ten times. V is TRBV10-3 and J is TRBJ2-2; D is perhaps TRBD1 (5 bases). CDR1 and CDR2 from the germline V gene are ENHRY and SYGVKD. The ends were cut back, 6 bases at V and 2 bases at J, with 10 bases in the middle. The CDR3 sequence is 14 residues long. CDR3 in amino acids: CAIRLGHNTGELFF. The CDR3 DNA reads as TGTGCCATCAGGCTAGGACACAACACCGGGGAGCTGTTTTTT.